These T cell receptor beta chains were read from a single sample in a study of shared clonotypes between healthy human individuals. Data came from immunoSEQ multiplex PCR; TCRdb stores just in-frame clones and leaves some out. The sample holds fewer than 3 million clones, under 95% seen once. The specimen sequenced was naive CD4+ T cells from PBMCs. The receptors here all came from a young man in good health. Some clones in this sample may be carry-over from other donors' samples. Both conserved end residues are part of each CDR3. A D gene is named only where the DNA matches it firmly. Where a row states a size, it is once, few, many or the class of an expanded clone; other rows omit it.

j_call	clone_size	d_call	v_call	cdr3_aa	cdr3_nt
TRBJ2-2	-	-	TRBV7-9	CASSLEVPGELFF	TGTGCCAGCAGCTTAGAGGTACCCGGGGAGCTGTTTTTT
TRBJ2-3	-	-	TRBV12-5	CASTSRDLSNTQYF	TGTGCTAGTACAAGCCGGGACTTGTCAAATACGCAGTATTTT
TRBJ2-7	-	-	TRBV15	CATSRHRDVSEQYF	TGTGCCACCAGCAGACACAGGGATGTAAGCGAGCAGTACTTC
TRBJ2-3	-	-	TRBV10-3	CAISEETDTQYF	TGTGCCATCAGTGAGGAGACTGATACGCAGTATTTT
TRBJ2-1	once	-	TRBV29-1	CSAAFRLRRDNEQFF	TGCAGCGCTGCTTTCAGACTCCGGAGAGACAATGAGCAGTTCTTC
TRBJ2-7	-	-	TRBV28	CASSFPPGGTYEQYF	TGTGCCAGCAGTTTTCCGCCCGGGGGCACCTACGAGCAGTACTTC
TRBJ2-7	once	TRBD2	TRBV18	CASSPAGLAGYEQYF	TGTGCCAGCTCACCAGCGGGACTAGCGGGCTACGAGCAGTACTTC
TRBJ1-2	-	-	TRBV29-1	CSVAGDDSANYGYTF	TGCAGCGTTGCCGGAGACGACAGTGCTAACTATGGCTACACCTTC
TRBJ2-7	-	TRBD2	TRBV18	CASSPRSGRAQDEQYF	TGTGCCAGCTCACCGCGTAGCGGGAGGGCCCAGGACGAGCAGTACTTC
TRBJ2-5	-	TRBD1	TRBV13	CASSPLGQRGAQYF	TGTGCCAGCAGCCCCCTGGGACAGAGGGGCGCCCAGTACTTC
TRBJ2-1	-	-	TRBV29-1	CSVEWTHYNEQFF	TGCAGCGTTGAGTGGACACATTACAATGAGCAGTTCTTC
TRBJ1-2	-	-	TRBV27	CASTPMQGPYGYTF	TGTGCCAGCACCCCTATGCAAGGGCCCTATGGCTACACCTTC
TRBJ2-3	-	TRBD2	TRBV5-1	CASSLGLAGGADTQYF	TGCGCCAGCAGCTTGGGACTGGCGGGAGGGGCAGATACGCAGTATTTT
TRBJ1-2	once	-	TRBV27	CASSPQQGVGYTF	TGTGCCAGCAGTCCCCAGCAGGGTGTTGGCTACACCTTC
TRBJ2-1	-	-	TRBV12-5	CASGLGFSEQFF	TGTGCTAGTGGTTTGGGCTTTAGCGAGCAGTTCTTC
TRBJ2-6	-	-	TRBV5-4	CASSLGGASGANVLTF	TGTGCCAGCAGCTTAGGGGGAGCTTCTGGGGCCAACGTCCTGACTTTC
TRBJ1-5	-	-	TRBV19	CATEGFYSNQPQHF	TGTGCCACCGAGGGTTTCTATAGCAATCAGCCCCAGCATTTT
TRBJ2-5	few	TRBD1	TRBV19	CASSMRQGAWETQYF	TGTGCCAGTAGTATGCGGCAGGGGGCGTGGGAGACCCAGTACTTC
TRBJ2-3	-	TRBD1	TRBV7-2	CASSADRGRPDTQYF	TGTGCCAGCAGCGCGGACAGGGGAAGGCCAGATACGCAGTATTTT
TRBJ2-1	-	-	TRBV7-2	CASSLRKGSYNEQFF	TGTGCCAGCAGCCTCCGCAAAGGCTCCTACAATGAGCAGTTCTTC
TRBJ2-7	once	-	TRBV5-1	CASSLDFYEQYF	TGCGCCAGCAGCTTGGACTTTTACGAGCAGTACTTC
TRBJ2-3	-	-	TRBV5-1	CASSPNRGSTDTQYF	TGCGCCAGCAGCCCGAATAGGGGATCGACAGATACGCAGTATTTT
TRBJ2-7	-	TRBD1	TRBV6-5	CASRAGGSYEQYF	TGTGCCAGCAGGGCAGGGGGTTCTTACGAGCAGTACTTC
TRBJ1-1	-	-	TRBV9	CASSAGRTEAFF	TGTGCCAGCAGCGCCGGTCGCACTGAAGCTTTCTTT
TRBJ1-4	-	-	TRBV25-1	CASSESGGKKLFF	TGTGCCAGCAGTGAATCCGGAGGAAAAAAACTGTTTTTT
TRBJ2-2	-	-	TRBV9	CASSVAGTGELFF	TGTGCCAGCAGCGTCGCAGGGACCGGGGAGCTGTTTTTT
TRBJ2-7	-	-	TRBV5-1	CASSTGNHYEQYF	TGCGCCAGCAGCACTGGGAACCACTACGAGCAGTACTTC
TRBJ1-3	-	-	TRBV5-1	CASSLEGFFGNTIYF	TGCGCCAGCAGCTTGGAGGGGTTCTTTGGAAACACCATATATTTT
TRBJ2-3	once	-	TRBV6-1	CASSDTSSTLQYF	TGTGCCAGCAGTGATACTAGCTCGACTTTACAGTATTTT
TRBJ2-6	-	TRBD1	TRBV5-4	CASSQRAGTGEAGANVLTF	TGTGCCAGCAGCCAACGAGCCGGGACAGGGGAGGCTGGGGCCAACGTCCTGACTTTC
TRBJ1-2	-	-	TRBV19	CASRTEPNYGYTF	TGTGCCAGTAGGACAGAACCTAACTATGGCTACACCTTC
TRBJ2-5	once	-	TRBV27	CASSLEGARLQETQYF	TGTGCCAGCAGTTTAGAAGGCGCGCGGCTCCAAGAGACCCAGTACTTC
TRBJ1-2	-	-	TRBV18	CASSPVTADGYTF	TGTGCCAGCTCACCGGTGACAGCTGATGGCTACACCTTC
TRBJ2-5	-	-	TRBV7-8	CASSQDSQETQYF	TGTGCCAGCAGCCAGGACAGTCAAGAGACCCAGTACTTC
TRBJ2-7	-	TRBD1	TRBV6-6	CASMGQGSNEQYF	TGTGCCAGCATGGGACAGGGTTCCAACGAGCAGTACTTC
TRBJ2-5	-	TRBD1	TRBV2	CASSGQGAGETQYF	TGTGCCAGCAGTGGCCAGGGGGCGGGAGAGACCCAGTACTTC
TRBJ2-7	-	-	TRBV23-1	CASSRREQYF	TGCGCCAGCAGTCGCAGAGAGCAGTACTTC
TRBJ1-5	-	TRBD1	TRBV27	CASSVGTDQPQHF	TGTGCCAGCAGTGTAGGGACAGATCAGCCCCAGCATTTT
TRBJ1-4	-	TRBD1	TRBV5-1	CASSFFLGGISNEKLFF	TGCGCCAGCAGCTTTTTTCTAGGGGGCATATCTAATGAAAAACTGTTTTTT
TRBJ1-1	few	-	TRBV7-6	CASSLRGGTEAFF	TGTGCCAGCAGCTTAAGGGGAGGTACTGAAGCTTTCTTT
TRBJ1-2	once	-	TRBV5-1	CASSLEGREGYTF	TGCGCCAGCAGCTTGGAAGGGAGGGAGGGCTACACCTTC
TRBJ1-1	-	-	TRBV18	CASSPSVAGSGVEAFF	TGTGCCAGCTCACCATCAGTGGCGGGCTCTGGAGTTGAAGCTTTCTTT
TRBJ2-7	once	TRBD1	TRBV18	CASSPGTGGRYEQYF	TGTGCCAGCTCACCAGGGACAGGGGGCCGGTACGAGCAGTACTTC
TRBJ2-3	-	-	TRBV28	CASRATGLGRTDTQYF	TGTGCCAGCAGAGCCACAGGGTTGGGGCGCACAGATACGCAGTATTTT
TRBJ1-1	-	-	TRBV9	CASSVWGATEAFF	TGTGCCAGCAGCGTCTGGGGGGCCACTGAAGCTTTCTTT
TRBJ2-7	-	-	TRBV11-2	CASSLGPTIREQYF	TGTGCCAGCAGCTTAGGACCGACAATCCGCGAGCAGTACTTC
TRBJ2-2	-	TRBD1	TRBV5-1	CASSIRQGGTGELFF	TGCGCCAGCAGCATCCGACAGGGTGGGACCGGGGAGCTGTTTTTT
TRBJ2-5	-	-	TRBV29-1	CSVAGRPRETQYF	TGCAGCGTCGCGGGACGACCTCGAGAGACCCAGTACTTC
TRBJ2-7	once	TRBD1	TRBV5-4	CARSSDRGGEQYF	TGTGCCAGATCTTCGGACAGGGGAGGCGAGCAGTACTTC
TRBJ2-3	-	-	TRBV11-3	CASSFSAGDTQYF	TGTGCCAGCAGCTTCTCGGCCGGAGATACGCAGTATTTT
TRBJ2-1	-	TRBD2	TRBV11-2	CASSLAASGPVSYNEQFF	TGTGCCAGCAGCTTAGCGGCTAGCGGGCCAGTATCCTACAATGAGCAGTTCTTC
TRBJ2-3	-	TRBD1	TRBV6-5	CASSRDRGRDTQYF	TGTGCCAGCAGCCGGGACAGGGGGCGGGATACGCAGTATTTT
TRBJ2-7	-	-	TRBV27	CASSFRASPSQVF	TGTGCCAGCAGTTTTCGGGCCTCTCCCTCTCAGGTCTTC
TRBJ2-5	-	-	TRBV15	CAKKDRRMDGTQYF	TGTGCCAAAAAGGACAGAAGAATGGATGGGACCCAGTACTTC
TRBJ2-7	-	TRBD1	TRBV2	CASNLGQGGPGWF	TGTGCCAGCAACTTAGGACAGGGGGGCCCTGGTTGGTTC